The rows below give T cell receptor beta chains drawn from one sample of a study of vaccination and CD4 T cells after COVID-19. No antigen has been assigned to these receptors. TCRdb re-derived calls from the PCR reads in MiXCR, one entry per CDR3 protein. This sample has thousands of distinct CDR3 sequences, with over 14% found just once. Sequencing used CD4+ T cells from blood, cultured in vitro. Receptors originate from a human donor who had recovered from COVID-19. Each CDR3 is given with its conserved first and last residue. A D gene is named only where the DNA matches it firmly. Where a row states a size, it is once, few, many or the class of an expanded clone; other rows omit it.

V gene	J gene	clone size	D gene	CDR3 DNA	CDR3 protein
TRBV7-9	TRBJ1-6	medium-sized	TRBD1	TGTGCCAGCAGCTTGACAGGGAGGGATTCACCCCTCCACTTT	CASSLTGRDSPLHF
TRBV29-1	TRBJ1-4	once	NA	TGCAGCGCCCGGACAGACGCTAATGAAAAACTGTTTTTT	CSARTDANEKLFF
TRBV20-1	TRBJ2-3	large	TRBD1	TGCAGTGCTATGTCCGGGACAGGCAGCACAGATACGCAGTATTTT	CSAMSGTGSTDTQYF
TRBV4-1	TRBJ2-5	few	TRBD2	TGCGCCAGCAGCCAAGGGGCTAGCGGGGGGCCCCTGGAGACCCAGTACTTC	CASSQGASGGPLETQYF
TRBV20-1	TRBJ1-1	medium-sized	NA	TGCAGTGCTATCCGGGGGGTACCCACTGAAGCTTTCTTT	CSAIRGVPTEAFF
TRBV5-4	TRBJ1-4	NA	NA	TGTGCCAGCAGCTTGGCAGCAACTAATGAAAAACTGTTTTTT	CASSLAATNEKLFF
TRBV5-1	TRBJ1-6	medium-sized	NA	TGCGCCAGCAGCACCGGGACAAGCTATAATTCACCCCTCCACTTT	CASSTGTSYNSPLHF
TRBV5-4	TRBJ1-2	few	NA	TGTGCCAGCAGTCCAGGGGATGGCTACACCTTC	CASSPGDGYTF
TRBV19	TRBJ1-3	few	TRBD1	TGTGCCAGTAGTATTACAGGGGCAACGGGTGGAAACACCATATATTTT	CASSITGATGGNTIYF
TRBV12-5	TRBJ1-6	medium-sized	NA	TGTGCTAGTGCGGTGGGTACGAGGAATTCACCCCTCCACTTT	CASAVGTRNSPLHF
TRBV10-3	TRBJ2-5	medium-sized	TRBD2	TGTGCCATCAGCGATCGGGGAGGGGAGACCCAGTACTTC	CAISDRGGETQYF
TRBV7-9	TRBJ1-4	NA	NA	TGTGCCAGCAGCTTCCAGGGAGGGTGTACTAATGAAAAACTGTTTTTT	CASSFQGGCTNEKLFF
TRBV20-1	TRBJ2-3	NA	NA	TGCAGTGTGCTCCGGGACGAGAGCACAGATACGCAGTATTTT	CSVLRDESTDTQYF
TRBV6-1	TRBJ1-5	medium-sized	NA	TGTGCCAGCAGTGAAGTGGGACCTAATCAGCCCCAGCATTTT	CASSEVGPNQPQHF
TRBV20-1	TRBJ2-1	NA	TRBD2	TGCAGTGCTAGAGATCCAGGGACTAGTCACAATGAGCAGTTCTTC	CSARDPGTSHNEQFF
TRBV6-1	TRBJ1-5	NA	TRBD1	TGTGCCAGCAGGTCCGGGACAGGGAGAAGGGAGGTTCAGCCCCAGCATTTT	CASRSGTGRREVQPQHF
TRBV6-1	TRBJ1-1	medium-sized	NA	TGTGCCAGCATGGACAGATGGGGGAACACTGAAGCTTTCTTT	CASMDRWGNTEAFF
TRBV12-3/TRBV12-4	TRBJ1-1	NA	TRBD1	TGTGCCAGCAGTCCCCGGGTACTGACAGGGAGAACTGAAGCTTTCTTT	CASSPRVLTGRTEAFF
TRBV12-3/TRBV12-4	TRBJ1-1	medium-sized	NA	TGTGCCAGCAGTTCGCGGGGGGAAACTGAAGCTTTCTTT	CASSSRGETEAFF
TRBV5-4	TRBJ2-4	few	NA	TGTGCCAGCAGTCCCAGTCCGGGTGACAAAAACATTCAGTACTTC	CASSPSPGDKNIQYF
TRBV2	TRBJ1-5	medium-sized	NA	TGTGCCAGCAGAGGCAGGATCTATCAGCCCCAGCATTTT	CASRGRIYQPQHF
TRBV27	TRBJ2-5	medium-sized	NA	TGTGCCAGCAGTTCCAATCCCGGAGAGACCCAGTACTTC	CASSSNPGETQYF
TRBV18	TRBJ1-2	NA	NA	TGTGCCAGCTCAACCCCTCGCGGGACCATCAATTATGGCTACACCTTC	CASSTPRGTINYGYTF
TRBV30	TRBJ2-5	NA	NA	TGTGCCTGGAGTGTACATCCAGGAGAAGAGACCCAGTACTTC	CAWSVHPGEETQYF
TRBV20-1	TRBJ2-7	medium-sized	NA	TGCAGTGCCCAGCACAGGGACTACGAGCAGTACTTC	CSAQHRDYEQYF
TRBV20-1	TRBJ1-2	medium-sized	NA	TGCAGTGTCAAGGAGGGGGGCTACACCTTC	CSVKEGGYTF
TRBV12-3/TRBV12-4	TRBJ1-1	medium-sized	NA	TGTGCCAGCAGCCTACTAAGGGCGGCTGAAGCTTTCTTT	CASSLLRAAEAFF
TRBV10-3	TRBJ1-2	large	NA	TGTGCCATCAGTGAGTATCCCCGGCAACATGGCTACACCTTC	CAISEYPRQHGYTF
TRBV18	TRBJ1-2	NA	NA	TGTGCCAGCTCACCCCAGGGGCGCCACTATGGCTACACCTTC	CASSPQGRHYGYTF
TRBV30	TRBJ1-1	few	NA	TGTGCCTGGAGAAGGGGATTGAACACTGAAGCTTTCTTT	CAWRRGLNTEAFF
TRBV24-1	TRBJ2-5	NA	TRBD2	TGTGCCACCAGTGATTTGCCACTAGCGGAGACCCAGTACTTC	CATSDLPLAETQYF
TRBV2	TRBJ1-2	NA	NA	TGTGCCAGCAGGGGGGCTGGGAGGGGCTACACCTTC	CASRGAGRGYTF
TRBV12-3/TRBV12-4	TRBJ2-3	few	TRBD2	TGTGCCAGCAGTTACGGACTAGCGGGGGGAAGGGATACGCAGTATTTT	CASSYGLAGGRDTQYF